These T cell receptor beta chains were read from a single sample in a study of T cell repertoires in cytomegalovirus infection. TCRdb re-called the reads with MiXCR, one entry per CDR3 protein. The data hold hundreds of thousands of distinct CDR3 sequences, with approximately 7% observed a single time. Sequenced sample: PBMCs. These receptors came from a human donor in good health (CMV status not recorded). Some clones in this sample may be carry-over from other donors' samples. CDR3s include the opening cysteine and the closing phenylalanine or tryptophan. Fields, in order: V gene, J gene, CDR3 protein.

TRBV4-3	TRBJ2-1	CASSQDFFLSQFF
TRBV5-1	TRBJ2-2	CASGRDRNTGELFF
TRBV30	TRBJ2-5	CAWSTRRGETQYF
TRBV20-1	TRBJ1-2	CSARGTPGGYTF
TRBV7-2	TRBJ1-2	CASTVGQAYGYTF
TRBV10-3	TRBJ2-3	CAINPGQGTGTDTQYF
TRBV7-9	TRBJ2-4	CASSLPGQGKNIQYF
TRBV5-6	TRBJ2-7	CASSLLGTGNSYEQYF
TRBV12-5	TRBJ1-3	CASGIEAGNTIYF
TRBV28	TRBJ1-5	CASRMGRIYSNQPQHF
TRBV4-2	TRBJ2-7	CASSQGQGDSYEQYF
TRBV7-2	TRBJ1-2	CASSLDPANYGYTF
TRBV7-2	TRBJ2-7	CASSLEAGHLSYEQYF
TRBV7-2	TRBJ1-2	CASSRRDRGQEVPGYTF
TRBV29-1	TRBJ1-2	CSVQGQAEGYTF
TRBV20-1	TRBJ1-2	CSARSTGAGYTF
TRBV19	TRBJ1-1	CASSTNLGSTEAFF
TRBV7-9	TRBJ1-5	CASSLAGEIQPQHF
TRBV30	TRBJ2-5	CAWTPQGAETQYF
TRBV6-2/TRBV6-3	TRBJ2-7	CASSFTVAYEQYF
TRBV29-1	TRBJ2-6	CSVVGRLTSGANVLTF
TRBV12-3/TRBV12-4	TRBJ1-1	CASSFRGTANTEAFF
TRBV24-1	TRBJ2-1	CATRARTGINEQFF
TRBV7-2	TRBJ2-7	CASSFGLAVSSYEQYF
TRBV5-6	TRBJ1-2	CASSPDLSGYTF
TRBV7-6	TRBJ2-4	CASSLRGKDIQYF
TRBV7-2	TRBJ2-2	CASSLVSGGLTGELFF
TRBV7-9	TRBJ1-2	CASLALRGPGGYTF
TRBV28	TRBJ1-2	CASSPWGQGLGYTF
TRBV6-6	TRBJ1-4	CATIPGTDFLATNEKLFF
TRBV12-5	TRBJ2-3	CASGQQAGSDTQYF
TRBV5-1	TRBJ1-5	CASSSGQGDQPQHF
TRBV7-2	TRBJ2-2	CASSSRTGEGTGELFF
TRBV29-1	TRBJ2-5	CSATSGQETQYF
TRBV20-1	TRBJ1-1	CSATGPNTEAFF
TRBV12-3/TRBV12-4	TRBJ1-4	CASSTSRSTNEKLFF
TRBV20-1	TRBJ1-2	CSARTEYGYTF
TRBV20-1	TRBJ1-1	CSARETGRTEAFF
TRBV10-3	TRBJ2-5	CAIRYSGEETQYF
TRBV6-2/TRBV6-3	TRBJ2-7	CASSRTFSYEQYF
TRBV6-2/TRBV6-3	TRBJ1-2	CASGQGNGYTF
TRBV12-3/TRBV12-4	TRBJ2-3	CASSRTSGKDTQYF
TRBV30	TRBJ2-7	CAWRKIGDTYEQYF
TRBV6-6	TRBJ2-2	CASTSNRGELFF
TRBV15	TRBJ2-5	CATRARGGETQYF
TRBV20-1	TRBJ1-5	CSARESGKEQPQHF
TRBV6-8	TRBJ2-5	CASSNRDRGLVETQYF
TRBV7-9	TRBJ2-5	CASSSGEGTQYF
TRBV29-1	TRBJ1-2	CSVGAGGDTNYGYTF
TRBV7-2	TRBJ2-2	CASSLRIGGGPSGELFF
TRBV19	TRBJ2-7	CAETYPFGTADTYEQYF
TRBV7-2	TRBJ1-2	CASSSGWENYGYTF
TRBV2	TRBJ1-2	CASSPWGTLPNGYTF